This is a list of T cell receptor beta chains from one sample in a study of T cells after posttransplantation cyclophosphamide. Assay used: immunoSEQ multiplex PCR; TCRdb lists only in-frame clones, some missing. There are tens of thousands of clones in the sample; over 85% occur only once, and approximately 2.7% lies in the top ten. The sequencing input was PBMCs. These receptors originate from a woman in her 30s in good health and a related stem cell transplant donor. Both conserved end residues are part of each CDR3. A D gene is named only where the DNA matches it firmly. Clone sizes are given selectively: once, few, many, or a class where the clone is expanded.

clone size,J gene,V gene,D gene,CDR3 protein,CDR3 DNA
NA,TRBJ2-3,TRBV11-2,TRBD2,CASSPWGEGSDTQYF,TGTGCCAGCAGCCCGTGGGGGGAGGGATCAGATACGCAGTATTTT
NA,TRBJ2-1,TRBV27,NA,CASSSRVRSYNEQFF,TGTGCCAGCAGTTCCAGGGTGAGGTCCTACAATGAGCAGTTCTTC
NA,TRBJ1-1,TRBV18,NA,CASSPTGNTEAFF,TGTGCCAGCTCACCGACGGGAAACACTGAAGCTTTCTTT
NA,TRBJ2-4,TRBV10-3,TRBD1,CAIGGQGAAKNIQYF,TGTGCCATCGGGGGACAGGGGGCAGCCAAAAACATTCAGTACTTC
NA,TRBJ2-1,TRBV6-4,NA,CASSDSGQGHEQFF,TGTGCCAGCAGTGACTCAGGCCAGGGTCATGAGCAGTTCTTC
few,TRBJ1-1,TRBV6-4,TRBD1,CASSDWDSGRTFF,TGTGCCAGCAGTGATTGGGACAGTGGGAGGACTTTCTTT
few,TRBJ2-7,TRBV7-6,NA,CASTATEVSYEQYF,TGTGCCAGCACCGCGACGGAGGTTTCCTACGAGCAGTACTTC
once,TRBJ1-4,TRBV18,NA,CDSSPQRQAIEKLFF,TGTGACAGCTCACCACAGAGACAGGCGATTGAAAAACTGTTTTTT
NA,TRBJ2-1,TRBV9,TRBD1,CASSVEGASYNEQFF,TGTGCCAGCAGCGTAGAGGGGGCCTCCTACAATGAGCAGTTCTTC
NA,TRBJ2-7,TRBV18,NA,CASSPGGYEQYF,TGTGCCAGCTCACCTGGTGGGTACGAGCAGTACTTC
NA,TRBJ2-3,TRBV6-1,NA,CASSEGSSRVTDTQYF,TGTGCCAGCAGTGAAGGCTCTAGCCGGGTCACAGATACGCAGTATTTT
NA,TRBJ2-7,TRBV5-8,TRBD1,CASSSFPGQGYEQYF,TGTGCCAGCAGCTCGTTCCCGGGACAGGGCTACGAGCAGTACTTC